This T cell receptor beta chain was identified in a study of blood T cells in healthy people across ages. Study observations and caveats: Donors of long life had a larger count of naive CD4+ cells and greater diversity than aged donors. Per million T cells, TCR beta diversity dropped about linearly as age rose.

Donors ranged from roughly 6 to 90 years old and were healthy Caucasians in Russia. In regard to this clonotype: Its antigen is as yet unknown.

Germline V gene data show CDR1 as SGHVS and CDR2 as FQNEAQ. There are 15 residues in the CDR3. Trimming took off 5 bases at V and 1 base at J, with 12 bases between the two ends. It was with a sample-barcoded 5' primer and a J-beta primer mix that a second PCR of roughly 7 to 12 cycles was run. A single record per CDR3 protein comes from TCRdb applying MiXCR to the 5' RACE reads. The data contain fewer than 750,000 distinct CDR3 sequences, roughly 48% of them seen just once; the ten biggest clones take up about 22%. V is TRBV7-8 and J is TRBJ2-1, with D perhaps matching TRBD1 or TRBD2 (5 bases each). Input material: blood. The source is a man aged 80 or over in good health. CDR3: CASSAGAASYNEQFF. The CDR3 DNA reads as TGTGCCAGCAGCGCCGGGGCGGCTTCCTACAATGAGCAGTTCTTC.